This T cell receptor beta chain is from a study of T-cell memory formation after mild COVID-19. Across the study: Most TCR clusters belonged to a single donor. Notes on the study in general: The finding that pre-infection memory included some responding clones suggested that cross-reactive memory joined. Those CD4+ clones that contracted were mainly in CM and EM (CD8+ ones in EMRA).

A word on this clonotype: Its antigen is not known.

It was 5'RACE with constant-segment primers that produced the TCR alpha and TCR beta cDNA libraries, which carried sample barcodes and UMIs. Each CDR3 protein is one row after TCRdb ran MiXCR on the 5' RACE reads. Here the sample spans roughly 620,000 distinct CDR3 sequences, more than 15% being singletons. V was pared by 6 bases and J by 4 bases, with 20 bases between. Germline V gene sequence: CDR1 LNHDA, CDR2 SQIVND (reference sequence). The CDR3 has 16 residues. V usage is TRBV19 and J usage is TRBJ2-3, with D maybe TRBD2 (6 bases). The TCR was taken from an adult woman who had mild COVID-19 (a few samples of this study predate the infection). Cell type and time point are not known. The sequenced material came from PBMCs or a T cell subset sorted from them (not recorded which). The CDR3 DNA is TGTGCCAGTAGCGAGGGGAGGAGTCCCGCGGCAGATACGCAGTATTTT. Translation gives CASSEGRSPAADTQYF.